The 5 T cell receptor beta chains below all came from one sample that was sequenced in a study of PD-1 blockade in classical Hodgkin lymphoma. Produced via immunoSEQ multiplex PCR; TCRdb's table is partial and in-frame only. The repertoire has around 30,000 clones, roughly 89% of them found once; the top ten carry 0.22%. Time point reported: newly diagnosed, previously untreated cHL patient sample. Purification of CD4+ T cells from thawed PBMCs was performed via magnetic negative selection. Sequencing used CD4+ T cells from blood. All receptors come from a human donor with classical Hodgkin lymphoma.

This clone was detected a few times. The V and J genes are TRBV7-2 and TRBJ1-2; D unresolved. The length of the CDR3 is 14 residues. The V gene lost 6 bases and the J gene lost 8 bases, with 19 bases spanning the gap. The germline gives CDR1 SGHTA, CDR2 FQGNSA. In DNA, the CDR3 is TGTGCCAGCAGGACGGTCGGGGAGGTATTCGGCTACACCTTC. It codes for CASRTVGEVFGYTF.

This clone was detected only a few times. The V gene is TRBV10-1, the J gene TRBJ1-6, with D possibly TRBD1 on 5 matching bases. V lost 9 bases and J lost 5, with 17 bases in between. CDR3 length: 15 residues. CDR1 and CDR2 from the germline V gene are WNHNN and SYGVQD (reference sequence). The CDR3 nucleotides are TGCGCCAGTATCCTCCCGGGACTGCATAATTCACCCCTCCACTTT. Amino acids: CASILPGLHNSPLHF.

V is TRBV5-1 and J is TRBJ2-3; 8 bases are shared with TRBD2. Per the germline V gene, CDR1 is SGHRS and CDR2 is YFSETQ. V lost 0 bases, J lost 2 bases, and 5 bases stayed unmatched. The length of the CDR3 is 16 residues. CDR3 sequence reads: CASSLGAGATTDTQYF. The CDR3 bases are TGCGCCAGCAGCTTGGGAGCGGGGGCGACCACAGATACGCAGTATTTT.

J is TRBJ2-7 and V is TRBV19; D uncertain. CDR1 and CDR2 from the germline V gene are LNHDA and SQIVND (reference sequence). The ends were cut back, 10 bases at V and 3 bases at J, with 25 bases in the middle. This CDR3 comprises 16 residues. The CDR3 is CATSPFGEIHHYEQYF. The DNA for the CDR3 is TGTGCCACTTCCCCCTTTGGGGAAATTCACCACTACGAGCAGTACTTC.

As concerns this clone: One end of the junction fails to match germline, which may point to a read error. The J gene is TRBJ2-5, the V gene TRBV10-3, with 11 bases that match TRBD1. CDR3 length: 14 residues. The germline CDR1 and CDR2 sequences are ENHRY and SYGVKD. The CDR3 nucleotides are TGTGCCATCAGTGAGACGCCCGGGACAGGGGGGGGGAACTTC. Encoded protein: CAISETPGTGGGNF.